What follows describes a single TCR beta chain. This sample stems from a study of tumor T cells in aggressive B-cell lymphoma. The V gene lost 7 bases and the J gene lost 1 base, with 17 bases spanning the gap. This CDR3 spans 16 amino acids. Germline loops: CDR1 SNHLY, CDR2 FYNNEI. The method was immunoSEQ multiplex PCR; TCRdb's version includes in-frame clones alone and lacks a portion of them. The sample lists approximately 6,800 clones; approximately 91% were seen once. This chain connects TRBV2 to TRBJ1-5; TRBD1 is a possible D gene (6 bases). The sequenced sample was tumor tissue. The TCR originated in an adult with diffuse large B cell lymphoma. Some clones in this sample may be carry-over from other donors' samples. This CDR3 reads CASTQTFTGSNQPQHF. For the CDR3, the DNA is TGTGCCAGCACCCAAACATTCACAGGGAGCAATCAGCCCCAGCATTTT.